This paragraph covers one T cell receptor beta chain sequence. Its cognate antigen is unknown. The PCR used 60 Vbeta and 13 Jbeta primers. Sequenced by immunoSEQ multiplex PCR; TCRdb stores in-frame clones only, minus some. The sample lists about 140,000 clones; roughly three quarters were seen once. Germline CDR1 reads ENHRY; CDR2 reads SYGVKD. This CDR3 spans 14 amino acids. With 7 bases clipped from V and 1 base from J, the junction kept 3 bases outside the gene matches. The data belong to a study of cytomegalovirus exposure and HLA in healthy donors. Looking at the study overall: Researchers previously reported finding about 110 million unique TCR beta sequences from roughly 170 million T cells. Study-wide results and caveats: Later work associated fewer than 20,000 TCR beta sequences with HLA alleles at 0.05 false discovery rate. In a later analysis, a missense DCLRE1C variant was linked to TCR beta V- and J-gene trimming.

The sequenced sample was PBMCs. This TCR was sampled from a male donor in good health and CMV-seronegative. The V gene is TRBV10-3, the J gene TRBJ1-1, with 10 bases identical to TRBD1. The chain's CDR3 is CAITRDRGNTEAFF. The DNA of the CDR3 is TGTGCCATCACCAGGGACAGGGGGAACACTGAAGCTTTCTTT.